Following are 13 T cell receptor beta chains from one sample sequenced in a study of OX40 agonist ivuxolimab in advanced cancers. Method: immunoSEQ multiplex PCR; TCRdb's copy keeps in-frame clones and lacks some. The sample includes roughly 13,000 clones, roughly 82% of them seen just once. Material: CD4+ or CD8+ T cells sorted from blood, obtained in a trial of the OX40 agonist ivuxolimab. All receptors come from an adult with an advanced solid tumor such as melanoma, head and neck, liver or kidney cancer.

The rearrangement uses TRBV14 and TRBJ1-1; D possibly corresponds to TRBD1 (5 bases). Germline V gene sequence: CDR1 SGHDN, CDR2 FVKESK. This CDR3 has 15 residues. V lost 1 base and J lost 0, with 9 bases in between. Here the CDR3 DNA reads TGTGCCAGCAGCCAAGGGGGCGGTGTGAACACTGAAGCTTTCTTT. It yields the protein CASSQGGGVNTEAFF.

This clone was seen only once. The V call is TRBV9, the J call TRBJ1-2, with D possibly being TRBD1 (5 bases). Germline CDR1 and CDR2: SGDLS and YYNGEE. The V end was cut by 5 bases, the J end by 2 bases, with 16 bases between. The CDR3 is 15 residues long. The CDR3 DNA follows: TGTGCCAGCAGTCCGGGACCCACTTCAAACTATGGCTACACCTTC. It translates to CASSPGPTSNYGYTF.

This chain links TRBV14 with TRBJ1-1, with D uncertain. Between the trimmed V and J ends, which lost 3 bases and 1 base, there was a span of 9 bases. This CDR3 region has 14 residues. Germline V gene sequence: CDR1 SGHDN, CDR2 FVKESK. CDR3 in DNA: TGTGCCAGCAGCCAGGTTTGGGGGAACACTGAAGCTTTCTTT. This codes for CASSQVWGNTEAFF. Full variable domain (remainder filled in from reference TRBV14 and TRBJ1-1): EAGVTQFPSHSVIEKGQTVTLRCDPISGHDNLYWYRRVMGKEIKFLLHFVKESKQDESGMPNNRFLAERTGGTYSTLKVQPAELEDSGVYFCASSQVWGNTEAFFGQGTRLTVV.

The V and J genes are TRBV14 and TRBJ2-5, with TRBD2 matching 9 bases. Unmatched junction bases numbered 2, after V lost 0 bases and J lost 3 bases. CDR3 length equals 15 residues. Germline CDR1 reads SGHDN; CDR2 reads FVKESK. CDR3 DNA: TGTGCCAGCAGCCAAGAGTCTAGCGGGGAAGAGACCCAGTACTTC. Residues: CASSQESSGEETQYF.

CDR3: CSAEQETQYF. CDR3 coding DNA: TGCAGTGCCGAACAAGAGACCCAGTACTTC. J is TRBJ2-5 and V is TRBV20-1; D call uncertain. Germline V CDR1 and CDR2: DFQATT, SNEGSKA (reference sequence). The CDR3 extends over 10 amino acids. Trimming took off 6 bases at V and 2 bases at J, with 4 bases between the two ends.

The chain uses TRBV2 and TRBJ2-3; TRBD2 matches at 9 bases. This CDR3 has 14 residues. The ends lost 5 bases at V and 5 bases at J; junction bases unmatched: 5. In germline, CDR1 is SNHLY, CDR2 FYNNEI. CDR3 DNA sequence: TGTGCCAGCAGTATAGCGGGAGCGGGAGATACGCAGTATTTT. Protein product: CASSIAGAGDTQYF.

The CDR3 region has the DNA TGTGCCAGCACCTCGACAGGCCCAGATACGCAGTATTTT. This gives the protein CASTSTGPDTQYF. The V and J genes are TRBV28 and TRBJ2-3; D possibly corresponds to TRBD1 (6 bases). Trimming shortened V by 7 bases and J by 4 bases, and 12 bases separated the two germline ends. CDR1 is MDHEN, CDR2 SYDVKM, per germline. The CDR3 is 13 amino acids.

CDR3 DNA: TGTGCCAGCAGCCCGTTAGCGGGAGGATTAGAGCAGTACTTC. Residues: CASSPLAGGLEQYF. This chain links TRBV13 with TRBJ2-7; 10 positions match TRBD2. Germline CDR1 is PRHDT and CDR2 is FYEKMQ (reference sequence). The CDR3 totals 14 residues. With 5 bases clipped from V and 7 bases from J, the junction kept 8 bases outside the gene matches.

This clone appeared a few times. The rearrangement joins TRBV18 to TRBJ2-7; D unresolved. The CDR3 consists of 15 residues. In germline, CDR1 is KGHSH, CDR2 LQKENI. Trimming removed 2 bases at V and 0 bases at J, with 11 bases between. The CDR3 sequence: CASSPDEVTSYEQYF. The CDR3 nucleotides read TGTGCCAGCTCACCAGACGAGGTAACCTCCTACGAGCAGTACTTC.

Written as DNA, the CDR3 is TGTGCCAGTAGTAAGGGGGCGATCCGCTATGGCTACACCTTC. Amino acid sequence: CASSKGAIRYGYTF. The chain joins TRBV19 to TRBJ1-2, with 7 bases fitting TRBD1. From germline, CDR1 is LNHDA and CDR2 SQIVND (reference sequence). Germline trimming cut 4 bases from V and 4 bases from J; bases unmatched to any gene: 6. This CDR3 comprises 14 residues.

In its sample, this clone was seen a few times. The chain has TRBV5-1 and TRBJ2-3; 16 nucleotides agree with TRBD2. Germline loops: CDR1 SGHRS, CDR2 YFSETQ. The junction had 4 bases not matched to a gene; V was cut back by 6 bases and J by 0 bases. The CDR3 spans 17 residues. For the CDR3, the DNA is TGCGCCAGCACACCGGGACTAGCGGGAGGGAGCACAGATACGCAGTATTTT. Translating it yields CASTPGLAGGSTDTQYF.

By proportion, this clone is medium-sized. This sequence joins TRBV27 and TRBJ1-5; tentative D call: TRBD1 (5 bases). The germline V and J ends were trimmed by 1 base and 7 bases, with 11 bases remaining between them. Germline CDR1 MNHEY, CDR2 SMNVEV (reference sequence). The CDR3 spans 14 residues. The CDR3 DNA reads TGTGCCAGCAGTTTATTGGGGGAGGGACAGCCCCAGCATTTT. The encoded protein is CASSLLGEGQPQHF.

There are a few counts of this clone. The CDR3 loop reads CASRSTVTTQPQHF. The CDR3 DNA reads TGTGCCAGCAGATCGACAGTTACGACTCAGCCCCAGCATTTT. The chain is built from TRBV28 and TRBJ1-5; D perhaps matches TRBD1 (5 bases). The CDR3 consists of 14 residues. V was clipped by 6 bases and J by 6 bases, with 15 bases between them. CDR1 and CDR2 from the germline V gene are MDHEN and SYDVKM.